What follows is one TCR beta chain and its context. The record originates from a study of blood T cell repertoires in COVID-19. Study in general: The United States, Italy and Spain were the sources of the acute and convalescent COVID-19 samples.

As processed by the authors: Amplification with reference gene primers provided the estimates of nucleated cell counts. Here immunoSEQ multiplex PCR was the method, and the copy in TCRdb shows in-frame clones only, minus some. The V and J calls and clone size come from that table; D and trimming were worked out from the DNA. The table has around 300,000 clones, roughly 90% seen once. The sequenced material came from PBMCs or T cells enriched from blood (not recorded which). The TCR was taken from a woman in her forties or fifties who had recovered from COVID-19.

The CDR3 protein is CASTQAGPMNTEAFF. Written as DNA, the CDR3 is TGCGCCAGCACCCAAGCAGGGCCCATGAACACTGAAGCTTTCTTT. The chain combines TRBV23-1 with TRBJ1-1; TRBD1 is a possible D gene (5 bases). TRBV23-1 is an ORF; its function is uncertain. The CDR3 consists of 15 residues. Trimming removed 7 bases from V and 0 bases from J, with 15 bases in between.